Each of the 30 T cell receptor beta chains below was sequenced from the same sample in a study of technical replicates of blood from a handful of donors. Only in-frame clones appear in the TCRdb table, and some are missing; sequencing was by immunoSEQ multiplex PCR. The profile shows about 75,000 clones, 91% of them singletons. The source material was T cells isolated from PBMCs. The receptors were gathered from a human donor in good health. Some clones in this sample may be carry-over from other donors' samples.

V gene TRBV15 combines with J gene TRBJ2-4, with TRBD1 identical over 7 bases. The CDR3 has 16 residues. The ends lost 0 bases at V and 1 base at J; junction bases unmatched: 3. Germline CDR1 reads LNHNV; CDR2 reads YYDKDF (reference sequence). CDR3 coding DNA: TGTGCCACCAGCAGAGATCAGGGGGTGGCCAAAAACATTCAGTACTTC. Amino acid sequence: CATSRDQGVAKNIQYF.

CDR3 sequence (DNA): TGTGCCAGTAGCCCCCGAGGGGGCTCTGGAAACACCATATATTTT. Protein product: CASSPRGGSGNTIYF. The chain has TRBV19 and TRBJ1-3; possibly TRBD1 for D (6 bases). Per germline, CDR1 LNHDA and CDR2 SQIVND (reference sequence). The CDR3 totals 15 residues. The ends were cut back, 6 bases at V and 0 bases at J, with 12 bases in the middle.

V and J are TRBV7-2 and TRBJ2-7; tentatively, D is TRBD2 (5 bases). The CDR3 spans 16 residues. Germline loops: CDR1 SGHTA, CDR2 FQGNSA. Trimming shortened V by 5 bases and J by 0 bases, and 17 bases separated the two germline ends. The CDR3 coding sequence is TGTGCCAGCAGCGTAGTTGGAGCGGCCAGCTCCTACGAGCAGTACTTC. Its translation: CASSVVGAASSYEQYF.

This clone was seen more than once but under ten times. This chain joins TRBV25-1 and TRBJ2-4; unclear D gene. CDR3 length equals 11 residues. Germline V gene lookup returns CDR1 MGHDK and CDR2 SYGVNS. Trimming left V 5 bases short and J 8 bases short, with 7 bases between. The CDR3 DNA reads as TGTGCCAGCAGTCGCGGAGACATTCAGTACTTC. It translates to CASSRGDIQYF.

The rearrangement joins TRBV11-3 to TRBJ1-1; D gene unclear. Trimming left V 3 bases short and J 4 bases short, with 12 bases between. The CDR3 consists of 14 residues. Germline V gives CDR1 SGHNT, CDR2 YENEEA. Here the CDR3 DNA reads TGTGCCAGCAGCTTTGTGAAGAGCGGCACTGAAGCTTTCTTT. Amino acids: CASSFVKSGTEAFF.

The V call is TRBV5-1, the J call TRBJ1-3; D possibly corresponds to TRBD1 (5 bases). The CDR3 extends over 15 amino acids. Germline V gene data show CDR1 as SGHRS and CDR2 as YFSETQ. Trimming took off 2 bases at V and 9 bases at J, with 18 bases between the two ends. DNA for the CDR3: TGCGCCAGCAGCTTCGGATCGGCAGCGGGACCCACCATATATTTT. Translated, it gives CASSFGSAAGPTIYF.

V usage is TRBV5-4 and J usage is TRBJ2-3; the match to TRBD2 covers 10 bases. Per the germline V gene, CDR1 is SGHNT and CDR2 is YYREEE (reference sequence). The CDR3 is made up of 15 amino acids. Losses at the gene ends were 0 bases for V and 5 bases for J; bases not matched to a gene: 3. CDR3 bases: TGTGCCAGCAGCTTGGCAGCGGGGGGGCAAGATACGCAGTATTTT. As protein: CASSLAAGGQDTQYF.

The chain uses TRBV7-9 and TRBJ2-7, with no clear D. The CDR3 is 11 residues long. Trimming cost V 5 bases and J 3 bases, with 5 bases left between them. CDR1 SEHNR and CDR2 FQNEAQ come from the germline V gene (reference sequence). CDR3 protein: CASSLNYEQYF. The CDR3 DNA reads TGTGCCAGCAGCCTAAACTACGAGCAGTACTTC. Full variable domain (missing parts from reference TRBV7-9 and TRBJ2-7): DTGVSQNPRHKITKRGQNVTFRCDPISEHNRLYWYRQTLGQGPEFLTYFQNEAQLEKSRLLSDRFSAERPKGSFSTLEIQRTEQGDSAMYLCASSLNYEQYFGPGTRLTVT.

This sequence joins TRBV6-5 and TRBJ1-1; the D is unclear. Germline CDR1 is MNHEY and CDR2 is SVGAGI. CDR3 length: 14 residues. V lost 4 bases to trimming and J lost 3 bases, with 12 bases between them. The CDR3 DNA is TGTGCCAGCAGTTCTCCTTTCGGGGACACTGAAGCTTTCTTT. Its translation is CASSSPFGDTEAFF.

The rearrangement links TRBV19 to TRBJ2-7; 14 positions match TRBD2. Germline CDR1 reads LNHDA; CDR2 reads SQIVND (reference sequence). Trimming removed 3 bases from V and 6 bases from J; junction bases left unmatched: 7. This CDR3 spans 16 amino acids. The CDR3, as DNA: TGTGCCAGTAGTATCGGGGGACTAGCGGGAGCACGCGAGCAGTACTTC. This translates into CASSIGGLAGAREQYF.

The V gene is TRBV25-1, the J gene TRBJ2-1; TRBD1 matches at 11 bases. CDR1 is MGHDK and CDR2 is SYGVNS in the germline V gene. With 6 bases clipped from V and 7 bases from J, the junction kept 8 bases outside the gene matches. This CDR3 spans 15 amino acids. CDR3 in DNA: TGTGCCAGCAGGAGGGGGACAGGGGGTCTGAATGAGCAGTTCTTC. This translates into CASRRGTGGLNEQFF.

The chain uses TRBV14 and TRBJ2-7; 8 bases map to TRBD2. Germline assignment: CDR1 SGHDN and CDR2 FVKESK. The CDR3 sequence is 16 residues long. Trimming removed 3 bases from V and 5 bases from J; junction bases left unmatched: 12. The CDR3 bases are TGTGCCAGCAGCCATAAGAGGGAAGCGGGAGCTCACGAGCAGTACTTC. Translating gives CASSHKREAGAHEQYF.

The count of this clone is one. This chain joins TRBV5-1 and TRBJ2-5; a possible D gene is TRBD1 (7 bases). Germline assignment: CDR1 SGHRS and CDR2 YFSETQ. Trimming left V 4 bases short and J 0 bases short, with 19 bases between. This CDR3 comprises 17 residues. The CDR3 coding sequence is TGCGCCAGCAGCGACCCCAGGGGGGTGGGGAACCAAGAGACCCAGTACTTC. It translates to CASSDPRGVGNQETQYF.

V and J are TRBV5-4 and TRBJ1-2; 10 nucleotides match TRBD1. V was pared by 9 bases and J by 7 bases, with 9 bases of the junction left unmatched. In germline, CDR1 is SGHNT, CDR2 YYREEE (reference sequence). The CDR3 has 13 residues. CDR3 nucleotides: TGTGCCACCCTGAAGACAGGGGGCCTTGGCTACACCTTC. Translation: CATLKTGGLGYTF.

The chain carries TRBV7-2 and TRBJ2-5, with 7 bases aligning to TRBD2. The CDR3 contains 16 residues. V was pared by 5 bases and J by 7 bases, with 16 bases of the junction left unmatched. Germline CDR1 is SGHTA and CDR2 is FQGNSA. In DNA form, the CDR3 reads TGTGCCAGCAGCCCAAACAGCGGGAACGGATGGGGGACCCAGTACTTC. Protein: CASSPNSGNGWGTQYF.

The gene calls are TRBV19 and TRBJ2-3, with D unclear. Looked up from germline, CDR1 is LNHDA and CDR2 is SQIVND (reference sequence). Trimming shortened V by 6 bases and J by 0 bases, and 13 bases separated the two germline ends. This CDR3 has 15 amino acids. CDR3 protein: CASSVESTSTDTQYF. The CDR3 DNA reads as TGTGCCAGTAGCGTAGAGAGTACTAGCACAGATACGCAGTATTTT.

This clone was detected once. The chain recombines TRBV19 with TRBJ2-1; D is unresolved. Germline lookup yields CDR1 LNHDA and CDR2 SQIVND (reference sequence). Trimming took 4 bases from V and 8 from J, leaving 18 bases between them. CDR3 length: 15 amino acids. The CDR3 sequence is CASSNLVDHRDEQFF. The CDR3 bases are TGTGCCAGTAGTAACCTAGTAGACCACCGGGATGAGCAGTTCTTC.

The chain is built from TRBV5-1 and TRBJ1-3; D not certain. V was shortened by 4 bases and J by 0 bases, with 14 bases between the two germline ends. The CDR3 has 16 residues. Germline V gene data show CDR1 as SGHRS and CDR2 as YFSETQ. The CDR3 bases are TGCGCCAGCAGCCTGGAGGCGGCCTTCTCTGGAAACACCATATATTTT. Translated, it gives CASSLEAAFSGNTIYF.

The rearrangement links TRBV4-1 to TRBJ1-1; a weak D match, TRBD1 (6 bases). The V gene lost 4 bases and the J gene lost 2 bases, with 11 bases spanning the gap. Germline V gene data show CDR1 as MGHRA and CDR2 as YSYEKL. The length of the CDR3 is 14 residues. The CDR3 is CASSLGGGNTEAFF. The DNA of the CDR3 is TGCGCCAGCAGCCTAGGGGGGGGTAACACTGAAGCTTTCTTT.

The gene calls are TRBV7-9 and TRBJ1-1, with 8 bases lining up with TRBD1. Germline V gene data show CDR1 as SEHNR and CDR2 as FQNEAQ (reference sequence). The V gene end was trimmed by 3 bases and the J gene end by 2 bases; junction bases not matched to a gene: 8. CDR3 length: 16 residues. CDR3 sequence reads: CASSLTGTGLNTEAFF. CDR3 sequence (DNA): TGTGCCAGCAGCTTGACCGGGACAGGACTAAACACTGAAGCTTTCTTT.

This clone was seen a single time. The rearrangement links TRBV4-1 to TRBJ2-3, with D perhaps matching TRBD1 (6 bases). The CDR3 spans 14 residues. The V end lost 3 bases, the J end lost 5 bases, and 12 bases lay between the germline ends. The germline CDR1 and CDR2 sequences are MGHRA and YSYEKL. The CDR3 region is CASSHSGVLDTQYF. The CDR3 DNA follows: TGCGCCAGCAGCCACTCAGGGGTGCTAGATACGCAGTATTTT.

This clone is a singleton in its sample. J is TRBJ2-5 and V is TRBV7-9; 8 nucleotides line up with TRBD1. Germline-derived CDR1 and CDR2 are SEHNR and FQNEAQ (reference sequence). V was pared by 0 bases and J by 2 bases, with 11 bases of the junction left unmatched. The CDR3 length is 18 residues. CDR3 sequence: CASSLAPGQGGRQETQYF. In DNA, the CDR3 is TGTGCCAGCAGCTTAGCGCCCGGACAGGGAGGTCGACAAGAGACCCAGTACTTC.

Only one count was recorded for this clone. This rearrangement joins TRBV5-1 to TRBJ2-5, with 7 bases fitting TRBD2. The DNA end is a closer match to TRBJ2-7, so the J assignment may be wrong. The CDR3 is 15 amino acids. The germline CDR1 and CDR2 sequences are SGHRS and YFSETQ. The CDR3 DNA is TGCGCCAGCAGCTTCGCGGGAGCGGAACTCTACGAGCAGTACTTC. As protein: CASSFAGAELYEQYF.

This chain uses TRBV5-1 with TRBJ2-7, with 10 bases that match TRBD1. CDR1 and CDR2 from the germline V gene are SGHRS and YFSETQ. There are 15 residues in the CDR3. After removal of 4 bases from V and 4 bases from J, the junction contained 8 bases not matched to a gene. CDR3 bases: TGCGCCAGCAGCAAAGGGACAGGGGTAGGGTACGAGCAGTACTTC. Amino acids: CASSKGTGVGYEQYF.

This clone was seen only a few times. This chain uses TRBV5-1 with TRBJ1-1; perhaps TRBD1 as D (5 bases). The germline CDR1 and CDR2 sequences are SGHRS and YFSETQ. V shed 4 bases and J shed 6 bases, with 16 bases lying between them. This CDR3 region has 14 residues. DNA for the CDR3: TGCGCCAGCAGCCCGTTCAGGGACTTTCCTGAAGCTTTCTTT. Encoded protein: CASSPFRDFPEAFF. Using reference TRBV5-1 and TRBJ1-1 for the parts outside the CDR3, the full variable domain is KAGVTQTPRYLIKTRGQQVTLSCSPISGHRSVSWYQQTPGQGLQFLFEYFSETQRNKGNFPGRFSGRQFSNSRSEMNVSTLELGDSALYLCASSPFRDFPEAFFGQGTRLTVV.

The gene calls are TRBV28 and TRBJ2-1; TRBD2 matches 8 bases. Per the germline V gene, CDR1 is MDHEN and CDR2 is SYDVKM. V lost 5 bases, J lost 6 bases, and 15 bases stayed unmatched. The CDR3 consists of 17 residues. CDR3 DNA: TGTGCCAGCAGTCACCCCTCGGTAGTAGCGGGACTCAATGAGCAGTTCTTC. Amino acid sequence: CASSHPSVVAGLNEQFF.

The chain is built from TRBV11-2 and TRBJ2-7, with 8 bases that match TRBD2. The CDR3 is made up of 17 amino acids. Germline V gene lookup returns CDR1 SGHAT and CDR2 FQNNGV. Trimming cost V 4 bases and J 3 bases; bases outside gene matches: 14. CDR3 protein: CASSSPPGVAGHYEQYF. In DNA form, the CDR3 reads TGTGCCAGCAGCTCCCCTCCCGGGGTAGCGGGACACTACGAGCAGTACTTC. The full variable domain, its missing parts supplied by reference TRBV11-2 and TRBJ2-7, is EAGVAQSPRYKIIEKRQSVAFWCNPISGHATLYWYQQILGQGPKLLIQFQNNGVVDDSQLPKDRFSAERLKGVDSTLKIQPAKLEDSAVYLCASSSPPGVAGHYEQYFGPGTRLTVT.

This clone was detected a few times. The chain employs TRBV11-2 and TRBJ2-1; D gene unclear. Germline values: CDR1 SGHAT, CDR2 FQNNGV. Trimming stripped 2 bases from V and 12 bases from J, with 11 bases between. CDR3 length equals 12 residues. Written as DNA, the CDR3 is TGTGCCAGCAGCTTAAGCCGTCGAGGGCAGTTCTTC. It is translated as CASSLSRRGQFF.

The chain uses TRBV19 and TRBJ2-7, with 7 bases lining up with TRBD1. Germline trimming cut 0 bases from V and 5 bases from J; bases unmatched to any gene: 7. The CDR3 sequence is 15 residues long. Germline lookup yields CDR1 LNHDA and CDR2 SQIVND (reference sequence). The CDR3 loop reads CASSIDRGQLNEQYF. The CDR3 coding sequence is TGTGCCAGTAGTATAGACCGGGGACAGCTGAACGAGCAGTACTTC. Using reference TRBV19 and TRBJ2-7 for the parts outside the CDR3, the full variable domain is DGGITQSPKYLFRKEGQNVTLSCEQNLNHDAMYWYRQDPGQGLRLIYYSQIVNDFQKGDIAEGYSVSREKKESFPLTVTSAQKNPTAFYLCASSIDRGQLNEQYFGPGTRLTVT.

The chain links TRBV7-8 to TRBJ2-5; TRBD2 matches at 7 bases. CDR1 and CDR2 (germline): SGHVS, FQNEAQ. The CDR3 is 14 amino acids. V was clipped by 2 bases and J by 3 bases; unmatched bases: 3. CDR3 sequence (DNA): TGTGCCAGCAGCTTAATGGCGGGGGAAGAGACCCAGTACTTC. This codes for CASSLMAGEETQYF.